One T cell receptor (beta chain) is described in this entry. The antigen remains undetermined. This entry comes from a study of shared clonotypes between healthy human individuals. Study as a whole: Donors consisted of two women and a few men between 18 and 49.

V was pared by 0 bases and J by 7 bases, with 13 bases between. The CDR3 spans 15 residues. The germline V gene has CDR1 LGHNA and CDR2 YSLEER. The study's findings and limits: Estimated clonotype richness was generally higher in naive than memory subsets.

Assay: immunoSEQ multiplex PCR; the TCRdb copy retains only in-frame clones and omits some. The table has some 2.4 million clones, approximately 94% seen once; the top ten hold about 0.39%. The donor population consisted of healthy HIV-negative adults with no recent acute infections or vaccinations. The chain combines TRBV4-3 with TRBJ1-3; D uncertain. The sequenced material came from naive CD4+ T cells from PBMCs. Subset here: CD45RA+ positively selected. This sequence originates from a man between 18 and 35 years old in good health. Some clones in this sample may be carry-over from other donors' samples. CDR3 sequence: CASSQEVAGWNTIYF. Here the CDR3 DNA reads TGCGCCAGCAGCCAAGAGGTGGCGGGGTGGAACACCATATATTTT.